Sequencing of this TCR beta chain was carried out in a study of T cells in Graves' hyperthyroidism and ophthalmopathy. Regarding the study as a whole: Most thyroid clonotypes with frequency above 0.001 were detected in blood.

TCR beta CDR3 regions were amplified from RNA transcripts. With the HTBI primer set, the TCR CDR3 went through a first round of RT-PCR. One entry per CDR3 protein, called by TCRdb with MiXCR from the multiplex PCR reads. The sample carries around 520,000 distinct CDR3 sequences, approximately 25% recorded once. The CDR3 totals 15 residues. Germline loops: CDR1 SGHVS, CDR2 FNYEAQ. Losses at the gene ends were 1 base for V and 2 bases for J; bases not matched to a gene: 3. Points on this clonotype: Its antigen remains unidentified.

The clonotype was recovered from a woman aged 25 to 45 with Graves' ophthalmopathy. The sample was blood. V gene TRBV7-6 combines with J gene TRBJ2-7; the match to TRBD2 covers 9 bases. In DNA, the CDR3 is TGTGCCAGCAGCTTAGAGGTAGCGGGAGCCTACGAGCAGTACTTC. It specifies CASSLEVAGAYEQYF.